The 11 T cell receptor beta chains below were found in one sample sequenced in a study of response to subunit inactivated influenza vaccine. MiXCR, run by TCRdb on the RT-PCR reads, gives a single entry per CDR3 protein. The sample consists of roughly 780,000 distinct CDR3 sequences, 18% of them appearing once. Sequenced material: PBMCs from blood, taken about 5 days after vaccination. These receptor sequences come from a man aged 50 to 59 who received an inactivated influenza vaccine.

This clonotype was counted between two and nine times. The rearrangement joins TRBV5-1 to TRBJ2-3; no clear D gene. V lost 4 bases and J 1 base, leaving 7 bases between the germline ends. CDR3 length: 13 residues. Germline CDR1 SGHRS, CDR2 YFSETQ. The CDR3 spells CASSGRRTDTQYF. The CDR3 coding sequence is TGCGCCAGCAGCGGACGGCGCACAGATACGCAGTATTTT.

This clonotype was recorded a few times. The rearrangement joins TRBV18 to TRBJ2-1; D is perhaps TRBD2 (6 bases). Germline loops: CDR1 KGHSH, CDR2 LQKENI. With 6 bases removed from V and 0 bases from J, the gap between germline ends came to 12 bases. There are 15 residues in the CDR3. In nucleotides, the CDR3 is TGTGCCAGCTCGAAATGGGACTCCTCCTACAATGAGCAGTTCTTC. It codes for CASSKWDSSYNEQFF.

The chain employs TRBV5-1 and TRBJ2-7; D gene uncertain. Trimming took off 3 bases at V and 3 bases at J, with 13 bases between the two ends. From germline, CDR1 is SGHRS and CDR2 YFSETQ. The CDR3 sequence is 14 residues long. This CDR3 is CASSSVGDIYEQYF. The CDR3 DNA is TGCGCCAGCAGCTCCGTTGGAGATATCTACGAGCAGTACTTC.

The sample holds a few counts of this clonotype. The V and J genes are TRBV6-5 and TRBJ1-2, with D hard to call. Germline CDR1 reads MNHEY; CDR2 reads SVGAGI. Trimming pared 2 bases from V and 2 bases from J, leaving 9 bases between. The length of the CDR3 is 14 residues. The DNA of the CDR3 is TGTGCCAGCAGTTACCGAGAGACCAACTATGGCTACACCTTC. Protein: CASSYRETNYGYTF.

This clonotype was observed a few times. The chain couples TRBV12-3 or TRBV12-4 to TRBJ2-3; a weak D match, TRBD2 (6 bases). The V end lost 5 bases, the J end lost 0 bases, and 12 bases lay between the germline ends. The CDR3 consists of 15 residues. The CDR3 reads CASSRGWGSTDTQYF. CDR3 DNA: TGTGCCAGCAGTCGGGGGTGGGGAAGCACAGATACGCAGTATTTT.

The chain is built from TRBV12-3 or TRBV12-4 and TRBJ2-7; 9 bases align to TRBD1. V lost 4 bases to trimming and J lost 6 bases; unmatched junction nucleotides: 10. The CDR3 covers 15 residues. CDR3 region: CASSSPGTGLAEQYF. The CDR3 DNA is TGTGCCAGCAGTTCACCCGGGACAGGGCTGGCCGAGCAGTACTTC.

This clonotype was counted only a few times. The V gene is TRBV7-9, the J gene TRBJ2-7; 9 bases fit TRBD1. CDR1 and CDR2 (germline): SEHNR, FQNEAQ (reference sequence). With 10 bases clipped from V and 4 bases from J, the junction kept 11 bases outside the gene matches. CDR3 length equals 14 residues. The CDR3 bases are TGTGCCACCAACTTGGACAGGGGAAGTTACGAGCAGTACTTC. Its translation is CATNLDRGSYEQYF. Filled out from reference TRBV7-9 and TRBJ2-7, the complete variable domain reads DTGVSQNPRHKITKRGQNVTFRCDPISEHNRLYWYRQTLGQGPEFLTYFQNEAQLEKSRLLSDRFSAERPKGSFSTLEIQRTEQGDSAMYLCATNLDRGSYEQYFGPGTRLTVT.

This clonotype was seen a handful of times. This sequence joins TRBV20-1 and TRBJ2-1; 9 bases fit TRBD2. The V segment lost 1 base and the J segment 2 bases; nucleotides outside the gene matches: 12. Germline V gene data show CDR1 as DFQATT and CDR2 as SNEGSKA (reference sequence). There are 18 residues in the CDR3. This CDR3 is CSARVVGLASGPYNEQFF. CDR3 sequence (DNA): TGCAGTGCTAGAGTGGTGGGACTAGCTAGCGGTCCCTACAATGAGCAGTTCTTC.

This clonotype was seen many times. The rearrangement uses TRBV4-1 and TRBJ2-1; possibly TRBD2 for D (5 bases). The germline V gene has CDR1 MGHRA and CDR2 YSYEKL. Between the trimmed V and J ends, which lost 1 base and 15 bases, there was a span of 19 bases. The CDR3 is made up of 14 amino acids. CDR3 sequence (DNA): TGCGCCAGCAGCCAAGGGTGGGCCGAGCGGCCCCCGTTCTTC. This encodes CASSQGWAERPPFF.

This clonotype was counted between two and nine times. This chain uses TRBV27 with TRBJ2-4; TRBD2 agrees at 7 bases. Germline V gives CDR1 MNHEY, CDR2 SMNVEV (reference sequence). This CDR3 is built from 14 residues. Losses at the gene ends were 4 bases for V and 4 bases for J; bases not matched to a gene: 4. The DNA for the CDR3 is TGTGCCAGCAGTTCCAGGACTAGTAAAAACATTCAGTACTTC. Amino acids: CASSSRTSKNIQYF.

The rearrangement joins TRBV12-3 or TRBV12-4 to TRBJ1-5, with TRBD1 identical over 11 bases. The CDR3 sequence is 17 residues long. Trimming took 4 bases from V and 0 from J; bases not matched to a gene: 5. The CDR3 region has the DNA TGTGCCAGCAGTTCCGGGACAGGGGGATATAGCAATCAGCCCCAGCATTTT. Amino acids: CASSSGTGGYSNQPQHF.